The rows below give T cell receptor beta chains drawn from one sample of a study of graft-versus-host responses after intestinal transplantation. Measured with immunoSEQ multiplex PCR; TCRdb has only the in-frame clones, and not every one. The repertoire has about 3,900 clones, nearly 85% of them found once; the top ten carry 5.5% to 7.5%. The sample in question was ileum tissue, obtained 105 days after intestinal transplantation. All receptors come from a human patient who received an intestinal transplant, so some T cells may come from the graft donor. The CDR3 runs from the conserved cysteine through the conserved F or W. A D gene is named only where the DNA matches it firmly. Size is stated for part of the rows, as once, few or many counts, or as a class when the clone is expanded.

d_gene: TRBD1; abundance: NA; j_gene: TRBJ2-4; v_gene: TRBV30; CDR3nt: TGTGCCTGGGACAGGGAAAACATTCAGTACTTC; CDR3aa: CAWDRENIQYF
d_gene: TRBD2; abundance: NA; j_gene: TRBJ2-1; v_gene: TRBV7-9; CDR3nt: TGTGCCAGCACGCGTAGCGGGGGAGTTAACAATGAGCAGTTCTTC; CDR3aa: CASTRSGGVNNEQFF
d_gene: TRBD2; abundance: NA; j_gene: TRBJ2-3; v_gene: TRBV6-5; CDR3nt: TGTGCCAGCAGTTTCTCTAGCGGGAGGGCCGATACGCAGTATTTT; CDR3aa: CASSFSSGRADTQYF
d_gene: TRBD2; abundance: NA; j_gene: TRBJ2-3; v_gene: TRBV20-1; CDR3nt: TGCAGTAGCGGGGGCACAGATACGCAGTATTTT; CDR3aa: CSSGGTDTQYF
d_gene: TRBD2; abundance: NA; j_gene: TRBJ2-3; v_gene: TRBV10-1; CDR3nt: TGCGCCAGCAGAAGACTAGCGGGCACAGATACGCAGTATTTT; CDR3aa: CASRRLAGTDTQYF
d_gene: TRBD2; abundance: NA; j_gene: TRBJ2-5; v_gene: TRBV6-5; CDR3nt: TGTGCCAGCAGTCCGCTAGCGGGGGGGCCAGAGACCCAGTACTTC; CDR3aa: CASSPLAGGPETQYF
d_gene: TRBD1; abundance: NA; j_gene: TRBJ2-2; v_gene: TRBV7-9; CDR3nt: TGTGCCAGCAGCTCCTGGACAGGGGCCACCGGGGAGCTGTTTTTT; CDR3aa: CASSSWTGATGELFF
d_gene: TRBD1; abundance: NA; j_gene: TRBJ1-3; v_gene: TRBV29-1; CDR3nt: TGCAGCGGGACAGGGGGCTCTGGAAACACCATATATTTT; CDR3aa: CSGTGGSGNTIYF
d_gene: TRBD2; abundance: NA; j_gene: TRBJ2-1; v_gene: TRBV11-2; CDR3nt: TGTGCCAGCAGCTTAGATCCTAGCGGGAGTCTAAATGGGCAGTTCTTC; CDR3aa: CASSLDPSGSLNGQFF
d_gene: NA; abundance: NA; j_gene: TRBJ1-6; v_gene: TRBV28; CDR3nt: TGTGCCAGCAGTTTGTCGGACAGTAATTCACCCCTCCACTTT; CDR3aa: CASSLSDSNSPLHF
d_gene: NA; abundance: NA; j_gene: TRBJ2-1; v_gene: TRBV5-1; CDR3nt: TGCGCCAGCAGCTTGTTCCAGGGGCTTGAGCAGTTCTTC; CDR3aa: CASSLFQGLEQFF
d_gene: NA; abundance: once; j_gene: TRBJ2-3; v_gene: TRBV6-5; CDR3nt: TGTGCCAGCAATCCTTCCGGGGTTAGCACAGATACGCAGTATTTT; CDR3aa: CASNPSGVSTDTQYF
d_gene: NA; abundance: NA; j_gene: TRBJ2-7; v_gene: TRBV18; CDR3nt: TGTGCCAGCTCACCACCGACGGCCTACGAGCAGTACTTC; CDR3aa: CASSPPTAYEQYF